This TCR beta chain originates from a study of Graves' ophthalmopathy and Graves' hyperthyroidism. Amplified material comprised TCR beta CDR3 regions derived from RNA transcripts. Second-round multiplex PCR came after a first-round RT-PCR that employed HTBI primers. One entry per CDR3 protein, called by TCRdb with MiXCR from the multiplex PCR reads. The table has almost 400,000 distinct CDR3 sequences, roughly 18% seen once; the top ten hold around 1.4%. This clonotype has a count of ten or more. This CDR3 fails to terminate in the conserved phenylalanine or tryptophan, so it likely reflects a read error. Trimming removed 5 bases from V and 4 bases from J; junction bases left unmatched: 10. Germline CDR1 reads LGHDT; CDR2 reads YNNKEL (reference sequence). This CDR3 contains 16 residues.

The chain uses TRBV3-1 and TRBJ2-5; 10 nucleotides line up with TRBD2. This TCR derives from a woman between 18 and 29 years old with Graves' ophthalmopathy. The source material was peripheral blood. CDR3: CASSSGQRGGRETQYL. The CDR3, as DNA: TGTGCCAGCAGCTCTGGGCAGCGGGGGGGTCGAGAGACCCAGTACCTC.